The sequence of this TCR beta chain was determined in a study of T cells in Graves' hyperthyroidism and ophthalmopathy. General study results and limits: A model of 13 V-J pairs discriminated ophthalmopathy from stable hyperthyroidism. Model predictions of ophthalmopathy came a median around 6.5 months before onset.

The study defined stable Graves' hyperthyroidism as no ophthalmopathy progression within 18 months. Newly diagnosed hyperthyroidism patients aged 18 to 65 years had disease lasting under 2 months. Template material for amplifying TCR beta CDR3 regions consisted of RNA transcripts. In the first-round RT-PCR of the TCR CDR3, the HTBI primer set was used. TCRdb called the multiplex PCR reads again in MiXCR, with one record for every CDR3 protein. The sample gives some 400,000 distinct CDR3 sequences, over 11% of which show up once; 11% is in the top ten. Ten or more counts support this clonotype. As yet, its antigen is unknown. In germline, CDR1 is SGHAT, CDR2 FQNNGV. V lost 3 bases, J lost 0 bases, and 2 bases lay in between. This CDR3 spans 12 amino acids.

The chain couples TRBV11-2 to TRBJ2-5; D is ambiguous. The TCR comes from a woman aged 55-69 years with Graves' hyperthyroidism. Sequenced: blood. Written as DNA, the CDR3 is TGTGCCAGCAGCTTTTACCAAGAGACCCAGTACTTC. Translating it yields CASSFYQETQYF.